The next 18 T cell receptor beta chains were all read from a single sample in a study of blood T cell repertoires in COVID-19. The repertoire was sequenced with immunoSEQ multiplex PCR; TCRdb's copy has only in-frame clones and lacks some. Of about 150,000 clones in the sample, about 73% were seen once. Sequencing was carried out using peripheral blood. The receptors come from an elderly man with acute or convalescent COVID-19.

This clone came up once. V usage is TRBV6-6 and J usage is TRBJ2-2; 8 bases map to TRBD2. Germline lookup yields CDR1 MNHNY and CDR2 SVGAGI (reference sequence). V lost 2 bases and J lost 4; bases outside the gene matches: 3. The CDR3 loop spans 15 amino acids. CDR3 residues: CASSYGAGGTGELFF. CDR3 in DNA: TGTGCCAGCAGTTACGGGGCGGGGGGCACCGGGGAGCTGTTTTTT.

The V gene is TRBV7-3, the J gene TRBJ2-5; D perhaps matches TRBD1 (6 bases). V was trimmed by 6 bases and J by 5 bases, leaving 13 bases between them. Per the germline V gene, CDR1 is SGHTA and CDR2 is FQGTGA. The CDR3 runs to 13 residues. The CDR3 nucleotides read TGTGCCAGCAGTACAGGGAATGGGGAGACCCAGTACTTC. It yields the protein CASSTGNGETQYF.

This CDR3 reads CASSVDRGGTDTQYF. The DNA for the CDR3 is TGCGCCAGCAGTGTCGACAGGGGAGGCACAGATACGCAGTATTTT. The rearrangement joins TRBV10-1 to TRBJ2-3; 8 bases fit TRBD1. The germline gives CDR1 WNHNN, CDR2 SYGVQD (reference sequence). Germline trimming cut 4 bases from V and 1 base from J; bases unmatched to any gene: 4. The CDR3 extends over 15 amino acids.

The chain carries TRBV29-1 and TRBJ2-5, with 12 bases matching TRBD1. Germline trimming cut 6 bases from V and 0 bases from J; bases unmatched to any gene: 5. The CDR3 has 15 amino acids. CDR1 is SQVTM and CDR2 is ANQGSEA in the germline V gene. CDR3 bases: TGCAGCGTCGAGGGGACAGGGGGCTACCAAGAGACCCAGTACTTC. Translation: CSVEGTGGYQETQYF.

The chain employs TRBV6-5 and TRBJ1-5; D is undetermined. From germline, CDR1 is MNHEY and CDR2 SVGAGI. V lost 2 bases and J lost 0, with 11 bases in between. The CDR3 totals 16 residues. The DNA for the CDR3 is TGTGCCAGCAGTTACGGGCCGCAGTATAGCAATCAGCCCCAGCATTTT. Its protein product is CASSYGPQYSNQPQHF.

The chain joins TRBV5-6 to TRBJ2-5; D is perhaps TRBD2 (7 bases). With 0 bases removed from V and 7 bases from J, the gap between germline ends came to 13 bases. This CDR3 has 14 amino acids. Looked up from germline, CDR1 is SGHDT and CDR2 is YYEEEE. CDR3 loop: CASSLDWEGGTQYF. The DNA of the CDR3 is TGTGCCAGCAGCTTGGATTGGGAGGGGGGGACCCAGTACTTC.

A few counts support this clone. The chain uses TRBV9 and TRBJ1-6, with D maybe TRBD1 (6 bases). Between the trimmed V and J ends, which lost 4 bases and 5 bases, there was a span of 13 bases. The CDR3 spans 15 residues. Germline V gene lookup returns CDR1 SGDLS and CDR2 YYNGEE. The CDR3 nucleotides read TGTGCCAGCAGCCCCCTACAGGGTAATAATTCACCCCTCCACTTT. Amino acids: CASSPLQGNNSPLHF.

The chain has TRBV24-1 and TRBJ2-2; the D is unclear. Trimming pared 1 base from V and 4 bases from J, leaving 6 bases between. The CDR3 has 14 amino acids. CDR1 is KGHDR, CDR2 SFDVKD, per germline. CDR3 protein: CATSDFSGTGELFF. Written as DNA, the CDR3 is TGTGCCACCAGTGATTTCTCCGGCACCGGGGAGCTGTTTTTT.

The CDR3 loop reads CASLRQGRDTGELFF. Written as DNA, the CDR3 is TGTGCCAGCCTCCGACAGGGACGAGACACCGGGGAGCTGTTTTTT. The rearrangement joins TRBV13 to TRBJ2-2, with 7 bases fitting TRBD1. V lost 8 bases to trimming and J lost 3 bases; unmatched junction nucleotides: 9. CDR3 size: 15 residues. Germline V gene data show CDR1 as PRHDT and CDR2 as FYEKMQ (reference sequence).

V usage is TRBV19 and J usage is TRBJ1-2; D is ambiguous. Germline V gives CDR1 LNHDA, CDR2 SQIVND (reference sequence). This CDR3 region has 13 residues. The V end lost 4 bases, the J end lost 1 base, and 7 bases lay between the germline ends. The CDR3 DNA sequence: TGTGCCAGTAGTAGCGGCGGTAACTATGGCTACACCTTC. The encoded protein is CASSSGGNYGYTF.

The rearrangement joins TRBV27 to TRBJ2-3; the D is unclear. The V end lost 0 bases, the J end lost 0 bases, and 4 bases lay between the germline ends. The germline V gene has CDR1 MNHEY and CDR2 SMNVEV (reference sequence). The length of the CDR3 is 14 residues. The CDR3 loop reads CASSLSASTDTQYF. The CDR3 nucleotides read TGTGCCAGCAGTTTATCGGCCAGCACAGATACGCAGTATTTT.

The chain links TRBV4-2 to TRBJ1-2; 8 bases map to TRBD1. This CDR3 region has 13 residues. The germline CDR1 and CDR2 sequences are LGHNA and YNFKEQ. Trimming removed 8 bases from V and 6 bases from J; junction bases left unmatched: 8. CDR3 in amino acids: CASLDRGSNGYTF. The CDR3 region has the DNA TGTGCCAGCTTAGACAGGGGATCTAATGGCTACACCTTC.

The chain joins TRBV11-2 to TRBJ2-3; a possible D gene is TRBD1 (5 bases). V shed 5 bases and J shed 5 bases, with 11 bases lying between them. The CDR3 has 13 amino acids. CDR1 is SGHAT, CDR2 FQNNGV, per germline. Here the CDR3 reads CASSLFRGDTQYF. The CDR3 nucleotides read TGTGCCAGCAGCCTCTTTAGGGGAGATACGCAGTATTTT.

The chain has TRBV5-5 and TRBJ2-2, with unresolved D. The germline V gene has CDR1 SGHKS and CDR2 YYEKEE (reference sequence). V shed 0 bases and J shed 4 bases, with 4 bases lying between them. The CDR3 has 13 amino acids. Here the CDR3 DNA reads TGTGCCAGCAGCTTGGGCGTCACCGGGGAGCTGTTTTTT. Encoded protein: CASSLGVTGELFF.

The V and J genes are TRBV24-1 and TRBJ2-3; 7 bases are a match to TRBD1. There are 17 residues in the CDR3. V lost 3 bases to trimming and J lost 3 bases; unmatched junction nucleotides: 11. The germline CDR1 and CDR2 sequences are KGHDR and SFDVKD. The CDR3 DNA follows: TGTGCCACCAGTGATCTATCAGGGGGATTAAGAACAGATACGCAGTATTTT. Protein sequence: CATSDLSGGLRTDTQYF.

The CDR3 DNA sequence: TGCGCCAGCAGCCTGAATCGCGGGGGAGGAAAGGAGACCCAGTACTTC. It codes for CASSLNRGGGKETQYF. The chain recombines TRBV5-1 with TRBJ2-5, with 7 bases matching TRBD2. Germline loops: CDR1 SGHRS, CDR2 YFSETQ. Trimming at V came to 4 bases and at J to 5 bases, leaving 14 bases not matched to a gene. CDR3 length equals 16 residues.

The gene calls are TRBV7-3 and TRBJ2-7, with D perhaps TRBD1 (5 bases). The CDR3 is made up of 14 amino acids. Trimming took 2 bases from V and 2 from J, leaving 10 bases between them. Per the germline V gene, CDR1 is SGHTA and CDR2 is FQGTGA. The CDR3 here is CASSLSRDTYEQYF. CDR3 nucleotides: TGTGCCAGCAGCTTATCCAGGGATACCTACGAGCAGTACTTC.

J is TRBJ1-4 and V is TRBV5-5; 8 bases align to TRBD1. The J segment lost 7 bases and the V segment lost 4 bases, leaving 9 bases of the junction unmatched. The germline gives CDR1 SGHKS, CDR2 YYEKEE (reference sequence). The CDR3 spans 15 residues. The CDR3 DNA is TGTGCCAGCAGCGCGACCGGGACAGGATCTGAAAAACTGTTTTTT. It translates to CASSATGTGSEKLFF.